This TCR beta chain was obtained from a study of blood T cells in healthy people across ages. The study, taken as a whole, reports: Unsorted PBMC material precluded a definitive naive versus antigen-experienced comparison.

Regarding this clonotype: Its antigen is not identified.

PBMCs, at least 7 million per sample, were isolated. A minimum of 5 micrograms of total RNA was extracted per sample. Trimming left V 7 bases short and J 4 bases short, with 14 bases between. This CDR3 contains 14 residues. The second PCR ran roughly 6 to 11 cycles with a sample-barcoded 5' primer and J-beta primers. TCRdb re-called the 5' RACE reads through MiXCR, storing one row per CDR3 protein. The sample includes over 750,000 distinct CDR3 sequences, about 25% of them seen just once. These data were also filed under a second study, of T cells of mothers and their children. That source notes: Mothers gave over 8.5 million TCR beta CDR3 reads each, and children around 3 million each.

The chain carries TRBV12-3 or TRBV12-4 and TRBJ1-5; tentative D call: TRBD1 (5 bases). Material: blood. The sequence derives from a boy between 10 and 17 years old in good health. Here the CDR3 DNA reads TGTGCCAGCACCCCCCAGGGTCAGAATCAGCCCCAGCATTTT. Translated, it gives CASTPQGQNQPQHF.